This TCR beta chain was sequenced during a study of T cell changes during pregnancy in multiple sclerosis. CDR1 is MNHNY, CDR2 SVGAGI, per germline (reference sequence). The CDR3 has 13 amino acids. V was shortened by 5 bases and J by 6 bases, with 11 bases between the two germline ends. The data were produced by immunoSEQ multiplex PCR, yet TCRdb's version contains in-frame clones alone and is incomplete. The sample has 100,000 or so clones; about 94% are singletons. The rearrangement uses TRBV6-6 and TRBJ2-4, with a possible D match to TRBD2 (5 bases). The TCR comes from a female donor with multiple sclerosis, enrolled in a pregnancy study. Source: peripheral blood, taken in the third trimester of pregnancy. This CDR3 is CASSLLLANIQYF. In DNA, the CDR3 is TGTGCCAGCAGTCTCCTCCTAGCAAACATTCAGTACTTC.